Listed below are T cell receptor beta chains from one sample, sequenced in a study of cytomegalovirus exposure and HLA in healthy donors. Here immunoSEQ multiplex PCR was the method, and the copy in TCRdb shows in-frame clones only, minus some. The data show more than 35,000 clones, with around 68% seen just once and around 3.9% held by the top ten. The sequencing sample was made of PBMCs. The receptors were gathered from a man aged 40-49 years in good health and CMV-seronegative. Each CDR3 is given with its conserved first and last residue. Each record gives: V gene, D gene, clone size, J gene, CDR3 protein, CDR3 DNA. D genes are given only for firm matches. A clone size is listed for some rows: how often the clone was seen (once, few, many), or a class if it is expanded.

TRBV30	NA	NA	TRBJ1-2	CAWVGANYGYTF	TGTGCCTGGGTCGGGGCTAACTATGGCTACACCTTC
TRBV27	TRBD1	medium-sized	TRBJ1-1	CASSTFAGGFAEAFF	TGTGCCAGCAGTACGTTCGCAGGGGGATTTGCTGAAGCTTTCTTT
TRBV5-1	TRBD1	NA	TRBJ1-1	CASSLNIGGQNTEAFF	TGCGCCAGCAGCTTGAATATAGGGGGCCAGAACACTGAAGCTTTCTTT
TRBV5-1	NA	NA	TRBJ2-5	CASFLQGRETQYF	TGCGCCAGCTTCTTACAGGGTAGAGAGACCCAGTACTTC
TRBV7-8	TRBD1	NA	TRBJ1-5	CASSRDRVGNQPQHF	TGTGCCAGCAGCAGAGACAGGGTTGGCAATCAGCCCCAGCATTTT
TRBV5-6	NA	NA	TRBJ2-7	CASSFPSGEQYF	TGTGCCAGCAGCTTTCCCTCGGGCGAGCAGTACTTC
TRBV6-4	TRBD2	NA	TRBJ2-5	CPLSPPGLAYQETQYF	TGCCCCCTCTCCCCACCGGGACTAGCCTACCAAGAGACCCAGTACTTC
TRBV2	TRBD1	NA	TRBJ2-3	CASGRGQGGTDTQYF	TGTGCCAGCGGACGAGGACAGGGCGGCACAGATACGCAGTATTTT
TRBV28	TRBD1	NA	TRBJ1-1	CASRPGTGDNTEAFF	TGTGCCAGCAGGCCTGGGACAGGGGATAACACTGAAGCTTTCTTT
TRBV29-1	NA	few	TRBJ1-3	CSVEEATSGNTIYF	TGCAGCGTTGAGGAGGCCACTTCTGGAAACACCATATATTTT
TRBV29-1	TRBD1	once	TRBJ1-1	CSVEDLDRGWYTEAFF	TGCAGCGTTGAAGATCTAGACAGGGGATGGTACACTGAAGCTTTCTTT
TRBV7-2	NA	few	TRBJ1-1	CASSVGQKMNTEAFF	TGTGCCAGCAGCGTGGGGCAGAAAATGAACACTGAAGCTTTCTTT
TRBV18	NA	NA	TRBJ2-1	CASSPSSYNEQFF	TGTGCCAGCTCACCGAGCTCCTACAATGAGCAGTTCTTC
TRBV2	NA	NA	TRBJ2-5	CASSSRFGEKVETQYF	TGTGCCAGCAGCTCCCGATTCGGGGAAAAGGTGGAGACCCAGTACTTC
TRBV7-7	NA	NA	TRBJ2-3	CASSPSGFPTDTQYF	TGTGCTAGCAGCCCCTCAGGGTTCCCCACAGATACGCAGTATTTT
TRBV15	NA	NA	TRBJ2-7	CATSRGGRSSYEQYF	TGTGCCACCAGCAGAGGGGGCAGGAGCTCCTACGAGCAGTACTTC
TRBV11-3	TRBD2	once	TRBJ2-1	CASSRTSGGALYNEQFF	TGTGCCAGCAGCCGTACTAGCGGGGGGGCCTTATACAATGAGCAGTTCTTC
TRBV6-4	TRBD1	NA	TRBJ1-6	CASRGDRGLGSPLHF	TGTGCCAGCAGAGGGGACAGGGGGCTCGGTTCACCCCTCCACTTT
TRBV14	NA	NA	TRBJ2-7	CASSQGQGGYEQYF	TGTGCCAGCAGCCAAGGACAGGGAGGTTACGAGCAGTACTTC
TRBV6-1	TRBD1	NA	TRBJ1-4	CASSEGRGLREKLFF	TGTGCCAGCAGTGAAGGAAGGGGGCTTCGTGAAAAACTGTTTTTT
TRBV2	TRBD1	few	TRBJ1-4	CASRNRRGQANEKLFF	TGTGCCAGCAGAAACAGGAGGGGACAGGCTAATGAAAAACTGTTTTTT
TRBV14	NA	few	TRBJ2-7	CASHTLSPFSQVRGYEQYF	TGTGCCAGCCACACCCTATCCCCCTTTAGCCAGGTGCGGGGCTACGAGCAGTACTTC
TRBV5-1	TRBD2	NA	TRBJ2-1	CASSLTSGGRGNEQFF	TGCGCCAGCAGCTTGACTAGCGGGGGGAGGGGCAATGAGCAGTTCTTC
TRBV6-5	NA	few	TRBJ1-5	CVQGGRGNQPQHF	TGTGTCCAAGGGGGTAGGGGCAATCAGCCCCAGCATTTT
TRBV2	NA	NA	TRBJ2-5	CASSEAGDRRQETQYF	TGTGCCAGCAGTGAAGCGGGAGACAGGCGACAAGAGACCCAGTACTTC
TRBV28	TRBD1	NA	TRBJ2-5	CASSLTGQGQETQYF	TGTGCCAGCAGTTTAACGGGACAGGGCCAAGAGACCCAGTACTTC
TRBV6-5	TRBD1	NA	TRBJ2-7	CASSPGRGRSEQYF	TGTGCCAGCAGTCCCGGCAGGGGGCGAAGCGAGCAGTACTTC
TRBV28	TRBD1	NA	TRBJ1-4	CASSSGQGYDEKLFF	TGTGCCAGCAGTTCGGGACAGGGGTATGATGAAAAACTGTTTTTT
TRBV6-5	TRBD2	few	TRBJ2-7	CASSYTGLVGNEQYF	TGTGCCAGCAGTTATACTGGACTAGTCGGCAACGAGCAGTACTTC
TRBV9	NA	NA	TRBJ1-6	CASGTRGAGDSPLHF	TGTGCCAGCGGAACCAGGGGAGCGGGAGATTCACCCCTCCACTTT
TRBV9	TRBD2	NA	TRBJ2-5	CASSVDGRGGRETQYF	TGTGCCAGCAGCGTAGATGGGCGCGGGGGGCGGGAGACCCAGTACTTC
TRBV6-5	NA	NA	TRBJ2-3	CASTYEGGGTDTQYF	TGTGCCAGCACCTACGAGGGTGGTGGGACAGATACGCAGTATTTT
TRBV5-4	NA	NA	TRBJ1-4	CASSLGRGGRGNEKLFF	TGTGCCAGCAGCCTTGGGAGGGGCGGTAGGGGAAATGAAAAACTGTTTTTT
TRBV19	NA	NA	TRBJ1-5	CASSIWAASNQPQHF	TGTGCCAGTAGTATCTGGGCAGCTAGCAATCAGCCCCAGCATTTT
TRBV5-5	NA	NA	TRBJ2-5	CASSLDSTQYF	TGTGCCAGCAGCCTCGACTCGACTCAGTACTTC
TRBV6-5	TRBD2	NA	TRBJ2-3	CASRVAGGTDTQYF	TGTGCCAGCAGGGTAGCGGGGGGGACAGATACGCAGTATTTT
TRBV9	NA	NA	TRBJ2-3	CASSLGSHTDTQYF	TGTGCCAGCAGCCTCGGGAGCCACACAGATACGCAGTATTTT
TRBV5-6	NA	NA	TRBJ1-4	CASSLTGIREKLFF	TGTGCCAGCAGCTTAACAGGGATTCGGGAAAAACTGTTTTTT
TRBV27	TRBD1	once	TRBJ2-7	CASSLWAGGDEQYF	TGTGCCAGCAGTTTATGGGCAGGGGGCGACGAGCAGTACTTC
TRBV9	TRBD2	NA	TRBJ2-3	CASSVRGGPDTQYF	TGTGCCAGCAGCGTGCGGGGGGGCCCAGATACGCAGTATTTT
TRBV28	NA	NA	TRBJ2-2	CASSQIGVYTGELFF	TGTGCCAGCAGTCAGATCGGGGTCTACACCGGGGAGCTGTTTTTT
TRBV18	NA	NA	TRBJ2-5	CASSPDQGPSETQYF	TGTGCCAGCTCACCGGATCAGGGTCCCTCAGAGACCCAGTACTTC
TRBV28	TRBD1	NA	TRBJ2-7	CASSQAGTGSYEQYF	TGTGCCAGCAGTCAAGCCGGGACAGGCTCCTACGAGCAGTACTTC
TRBV11-3	TRBD1	NA	TRBJ2-7	CASSFSGQGYYEQYF	TGTGCCAGCAGCTTCTCGGGACAGGGCTATTACGAGCAGTACTTC
TRBV7-2	NA	few	TRBJ2-2	CASSLARGELFF	TGTGCCAGCAGCTTAGCCCGGGGGGAGCTGTTTTTT
TRBV5-1	TRBD1	once	TRBJ1-1	CASRQGAAAEAFF	TGCGCCAGCAGACAGGGGGCGGCGGCTGAAGCTTTCTTT
TRBV30	NA	NA	TRBJ2-5	CATGEETQYF	TGTGCCACGGGGGAGGAGACCCAGTACTTC
TRBV4-1	NA	NA	TRBJ1-2	CASSQRERAEAPYGYTF	TGCGCCAGCAGCCAGAGGGAGAGGGCCGAGGCCCCCTATGGCTACACCTTC
TRBV7-9	TRBD1	once	TRBJ2-3	CASSSWDRSTDTQYF	TGTGCCAGCAGCTCATGGGACAGGAGCACAGATACGCAGTATTTT
TRBV2	NA	NA	TRBJ2-6	CASTPPGSGANVLTF	TGTGCCAGCACCCCACCAGGGTCTGGGGCCAACGTCCTGACTTTC
TRBV10-3	NA	NA	TRBJ2-7	CAISETGYEQYF	TGTGCCATCAGTGAGACCGGGTACGAGCAGTACTTC
TRBV5-4	TRBD2	NA	TRBJ2-5	CASSKGTSGGAGETQYF	TGTGCCAGCAGCAAAGGGACTAGCGGGGGGGCCGGGGAGACCCAGTACTTC
TRBV30	TRBD1	NA	TRBJ1-2	CAWSAPGQGARGYTF	TGTGCCTGGAGTGCCCCGGGACAGGGGGCGCGTGGCTACACCTTC
TRBV5-1	NA	few	TRBJ2-1	CASSLARDNEQFF	TGCGCCAGCAGCTTGGCCCGAGACAATGAGCAGTTCTTC
TRBV9	TRBD1	NA	TRBJ1-2	CASSAGGQGEGYGYTF	TGTGCCAGCAGCGCCGGCGGACAGGGCGAGGGCTATGGCTACACCTTC
TRBV9	TRBD1	NA	TRBJ1-5	CASGRGLGQPQHF	TGTGCCAGCGGAAGGGGGCTGGGGCAGCCCCAGCATTTT
TRBV4-1	TRBD1	NA	TRBJ1-1	CASSARQGLNTEAFF	TGCGCCAGCAGCGCCCGACAGGGCCTGAACACTGAAGCTTTCTTT
TRBV4-2	TRBD2	NA	TRBJ2-5	CASSYLAGGEETQYF	TGTGCCAGCAGCTACCTAGCGGGGGGAGAAGAGACCCAGTACTTC